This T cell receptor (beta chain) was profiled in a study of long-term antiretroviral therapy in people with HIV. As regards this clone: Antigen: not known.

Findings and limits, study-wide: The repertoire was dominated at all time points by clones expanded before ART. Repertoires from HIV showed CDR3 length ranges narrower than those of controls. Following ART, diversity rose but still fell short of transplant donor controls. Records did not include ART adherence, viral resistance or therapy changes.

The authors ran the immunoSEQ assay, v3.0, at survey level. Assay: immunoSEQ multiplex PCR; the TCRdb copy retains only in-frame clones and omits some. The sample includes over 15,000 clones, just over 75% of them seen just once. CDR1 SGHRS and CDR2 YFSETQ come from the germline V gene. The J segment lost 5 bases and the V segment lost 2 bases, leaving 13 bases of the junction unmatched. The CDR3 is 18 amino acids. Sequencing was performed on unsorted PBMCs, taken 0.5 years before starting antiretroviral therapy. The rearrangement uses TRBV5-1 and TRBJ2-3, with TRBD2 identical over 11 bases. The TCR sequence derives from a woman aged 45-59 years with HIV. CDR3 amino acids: CASSFVILAGALGDTQYF. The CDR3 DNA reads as TGCGCCAGCAGCTTCGTGATACTAGCGGGGGCCCTCGGAGATACGCAGTATTTT.